This entry is about one T cell receptor (beta chain). This clone turned up a few times. Its specific antigen is unknown. No clone much larger than this one lies a single base away; base qualities are absent. According to the germline V gene, CDR1 reads SGHRS and CDR2 reads YFSETQ. Trimming removed 0 bases from V and 8 bases from J; the gene matches leave 7 bases unexplained. From its cysteine to its phenylalanine, the CDR3 spans 16 amino acids. Only the CDR3 part of the read is kept: 48 bases, read in frame from the first base. This sample stems from a study of T cell responses to AZD1222 COVID-19 vaccine (dated by TCRdb to the early 2020s). As for the study more broadly: AZD1222 recipients given second doses at about 4 weeks or at about 12 weeks were pooled, since spike-specific TCR depth and breadth were not found to differ between the two schedules. TCR sequencing covered about 230 trial participants: around 210 given two doses of AZD1222 and about 26 given two doses of MenACWY control vaccine. Enrollment into the trials was organized by age into subgroups of 18-55, 56-69 and 70-plus years, and those subgroups contained approximately 150, 30 and 60 TCR-sequenced participants, respectively.

Reading the label with the study, this specimen's time point is: baseline before first vaccination. Vaccinee samples were obtained from the UK trials COV001 and COV002, which included a single-blind randomized controlled phase 2/3 trial of AZD1222 (ChAdOx1 nCoV-19) in healthy adults. For TCRbeta chain sequencing, PBMC samples from trial participants were taken at day 0 and at day 28 after the second dose. The CDR3 regions of human TCRbeta chains were analyzed by immunosequencing. Per the original workflow: Repertoire TCRs were matched against a reference library of SARS-CoV-2-specific TCRs generated with the MIRA antigen-specificity platform. Breadth was defined as the fraction of unique TCRs that were SARS-CoV-2-associated, and depth was defined as the fraction of total T cells that were SARS-CoV-2-associated. Using the MIRA data, each spike-specific TCR was assigned both to the spike region to which the TCR was reactive and to a CD4 or CD8 class. Log10-transformed breadth and depth values were compared by one-way ANOVA with Sidak's multiple comparisons tests. This is the immuneACCESS table as TCRdb keeps it, with only in-frame sequences that have V and J called. A part of the clones is gone; compared with another copy, unresolved V genes explain less than half, and the rest is unexplained. That table furnishes V, J and clone size, whereas the DNA furnished D and trimming. This sample is represented by roughly 85,000 clones; approximately 87% of them were singletons. Roughly 7.7% of the sample goes to the ten largest clones.

Study-wide conclusions, independent of this receptor: Nearly half of unique spike-specific TCRs reportedly recognized epitopes outside regions mutated in the B.1.351 and B.1.1.7 variants. No day 14 peak-response samples were available, so repertoires were characterized only after the peak T cell response. Only five or six AZD1222 recipients were SARS-CoV-2 seropositive at baseline, limiting conclusions about previously exposed vaccinees. Participants were mostly white British and included more females than males, and it was suggested by the authors that clonal diversity may have been underestimated. A significant rise in spike-specific TCR breadth and depth was observed after two AZD1222 doses relative to day 0 and relative to MenACWY recipients. CD4 TCRs associated with the vaccine covered the entire spike protein, and the dominant responses were in regions 160-218 and 743-854. In the small 56-69-year group, the increase in depth fell short of significance, most likely because of low power.

Material: peripheral blood, obtained on day 0 of AZD1222 vaccination. This sequence originates from an adult in good health. This sequence uses TRBV5-1 and TRBJ1-4; 10 central nucleotides agree with TRBD1. The sequenced DNA: TGCGCCAGCAGCTTGGACTCGGGGGACAGGGGAGAAAAACTGTTTTTT. Its translation is CASSLDSGDRGEKLFF.